This T cell receptor (beta chain) was documented in a study of Graves' ophthalmopathy and Graves' hyperthyroidism. Scientists amplified the TCR beta CDR3 regions from RNA transcripts. HTBI-primed first-round RT-PCR preceded second-round multiplex PCR. MiXCR, run by TCRdb on the multiplex PCR reads, gives a single entry per CDR3 protein. Of a few hundred thousand distinct CDR3 sequences listed, roughly 39% are singletons. CDR1 and CDR2 from the germline V gene are MNHEY and SVGEGT. This CDR3 has 18 residues. The V and J ends lost 4 bases and 3 bases respectively, with 22 bases between them. The authors enrolled newly diagnosed hyperthyroidism patients aged 18 to 65 with under 2 months' duration.

The TCR comes from an adult man with Graves' hyperthyroidism. This chain joins TRBV6-2 or TRBV6-3 and TRBJ1-5; D call uncertain. The sequenced sample was peripheral blood or thyroid tissue (not recorded which). The CDR3 nucleotides read TGTGCCAGCAGTTTTCCAGAGACGCTGGTCTATAACAATCAGCCCCAGCATTTT. It translates to CASSFPETLVYNNQPQHF.